This T cell receptor (beta chain) was sequenced for a study of OX40 agonist ivuxolimab in advanced cancers. The protocol was immunoSEQ multiplex PCR, while the TCRdb copy is restricted to in-frame clones and leaves out a portion. The top ten hold under 15% of the sample, which has 35,000 to 40,000 clones, more than 75% seen once. Study-wide results and limits: What antigens the expanded peripheral T cells recognized was never established. Those patients achieving a partial response at 0.1-3.0 mg/kg showed among the lowest clonal expansion.

As for this clone: The antigen remains undetermined.

V was shortened by 5 bases and J by 3 bases, with 5 bases between the two germline ends. The CDR3 loop spans 12 amino acids. Germline CDR1 is MDHEN and CDR2 is SYDVKM. This TCR was sampled from an adult with an advanced solid tumor such as melanoma, head and neck, liver or kidney cancer. Here the sequenced sample was CD4+ or CD8+ T cells sorted from blood, taken in a trial of the OX40 agonist ivuxolimab. The rearrangement joins TRBV28 to TRBJ2-1; D not certain. Here the CDR3 DNA reads TGTGCCAGCAGTCGGAGCTACAATGAGCAGTTCTTC. It yields the protein CASSRSYNEQFF.